This entry concerns a single T cell receptor (beta chain). What it binds is unknown. The final CDR3 position lacks the conserved phenylalanine or tryptophan, pointing to a likely read error. Because the CDR3's place on the DNA is in doubt, the DNA is left out and the CDR3 is given as listed by TCRdb. Around 9.9 ml of fresh blood yielded the PBMCs by density gradient. Per the germline V gene, CDR1 is SGHRS and CDR2 is YFSETQ. Ends included, the CDR3 has 8 residues. The entry originates in a study of Graves' ophthalmopathy and Graves' hyperthyroidism. The sequenced template was RNA, covering the TCR beta CDR3 region. The authors performed first-round RT-PCR with HTBI primers and then a second-round multiplex PCR. TCRdb recomputed calls from the multiplex PCR reads with MiXCR, one row per CDR3 protein. Here the sample spans around 600,000 distinct CDR3 sequences, roughly two fifths being singletons. The study's findings and limits: Ophthalmopathy progression was predicted by the model at less than 71% sensitivity and 72.22% specificity. Most thyroid-expanded clonotypes exceeding 0.001 frequency were also found in blood.

This chain connects TRBV5-1 to TRBJ1-3. Source material: peripheral blood. This receptor was obtained from an adult man with Graves' ophthalmopathy. CDR3 sequence: CASSLVAT.